What follows are 7 T cell receptor beta chains derived from one specimen sequenced in a study of PD-1 blockade in classical Hodgkin lymphoma. Every patient relapsed after autologous stem cell transplantation, and brentuximab vedotin exposure varied. Assay: immunoSEQ multiplex PCR; the TCRdb copy retains only in-frame clones and omits some. This sample carries some 150,000 clones, around 84% of them seen once, and the ten largest clones take over 7.5%. Sequencing used peripheral blood mononuclear cells (PBMCs), obtained before the second cycle of nivolumab. These receptors originate from a human donor with classical Hodgkin lymphoma.

The rearrangement links TRBV7-2 to TRBJ2-7; a weak D match, TRBD2 (7 bases). V lost 1 base to trimming and J lost 6 bases, with 13 bases between them. The CDR3 extends over 14 amino acids. Germline V CDR1 and CDR2: SGHTA, FQGNSA. This CDR3 is CASSLEGGPFEQYF. The DNA for the CDR3 is TGTGCCAGCAGCTTAGAGGGGGGGCCGTTCGAGCAGTACTTC.

The chain carries TRBV10-3 and TRBJ2-3; tentatively, D is TRBD2 (5 bases). Germline values: CDR1 ENHRY, CDR2 SYGVKD. The CDR3 length is 13 residues. Between the trimmed V and J ends, which lost 10 bases and 5 bases, there was a span of 16 bases. The CDR3 nucleotides are TGTGCCAGAGCAGCGGCCTTTTTAGATACGCAGTATTTT. Amino acid sequence: CARAAAFLDTQYF.

The gene calls are TRBV4-1 and TRBJ1-1; perhaps TRBD1 as D (6 bases). Germline CDR1 MGHRA, CDR2 YSYEKL. V was trimmed by 4 bases and J by 3 bases, leaving 21 bases between them. This CDR3 is 17 amino acids long. CDR3 sequence reads: CASSPLWTRGRDTEAFF. The CDR3 nucleotides are TGCGCCAGCAGCCCCCTATGGACCCGGGGGCGGGACACTGAAGCTTTCTTT.

J is TRBJ1-5 and V is TRBV6-6, with TRBD1 matching over 11 bases. Germline CDR1 is MNHNY and CDR2 is SVGAGI (reference sequence). V lost 7 bases and J lost 4; bases outside the gene matches: 3. This CDR3 has 14 amino acids. The CDR3 protein is CASNRDRGNQPQHF. As DNA, the CDR3 is TGTGCCAGCAACCGGGACAGGGGGAATCAGCCCCAGCATTTT.

The chain couples TRBV27 to TRBJ2-1; weak D call: TRBD2 (6 bases). Germline V gene sequence: CDR1 MNHEY, CDR2 SMNVEV (reference sequence). The CDR3 has 17 residues. Trimming removed 0 bases from V and 5 bases from J, with 17 bases in between. CDR3 loop: CASSLSYVAATNNEQFF. DNA of the CDR3: TGTGCCAGCAGTTTATCATATGTAGCGGCGACAAACAATGAGCAGTTCTTC.

The gene calls are TRBV7-9 and TRBJ1-1; maybe TRBD1 (5 bases). V was cut by 8 bases and J by 4 bases, with 14 bases left in between. CDR3 length: 13 amino acids. CDR1 and CDR2 from the germline V gene are SEHNR and FQNEAQ (reference sequence). The CDR3 sequence is CASGADRITEAFF. CDR3 coding DNA: TGTGCCAGCGGGGCTGATAGGATCACTGAAGCTTTCTTT.

The J gene is TRBJ2-5, the V gene TRBV4-3, with TRBD2 identical over 7 bases. The J call may be mistaken, given a closer DNA end match to TRBJ2-7. CDR3 length: 15 amino acids. Per germline, CDR1 LGHNA and CDR2 YSLEER. CDR3 in amino acids: CASSQEGGPNYEQYF. The CDR3 region has the DNA TGCGCCAGCAGCCAAGAGGGAGGGCCGAACTACGAGCAGTACTTC.